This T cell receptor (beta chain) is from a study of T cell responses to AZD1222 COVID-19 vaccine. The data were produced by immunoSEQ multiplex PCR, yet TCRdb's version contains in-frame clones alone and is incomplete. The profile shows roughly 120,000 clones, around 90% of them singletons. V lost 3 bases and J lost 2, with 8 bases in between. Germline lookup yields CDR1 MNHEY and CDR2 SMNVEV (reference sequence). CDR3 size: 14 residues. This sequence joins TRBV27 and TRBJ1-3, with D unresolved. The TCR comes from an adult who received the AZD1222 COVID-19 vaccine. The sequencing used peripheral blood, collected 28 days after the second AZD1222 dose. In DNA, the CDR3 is TGTGCCAGCAGTTTGTCGGACGCTGGAAACACCATATATTTT. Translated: CASSLSDAGNTIYF.